Shown below are 22 T cell receptor beta chains from a single sample sequenced in a study of blood T cell repertoires in COVID-19. The data were produced by immunoSEQ multiplex PCR, yet TCRdb's version contains in-frame clones alone and is incomplete. The table lists around 320,000 clones, around 88% of them singletons. Material for sequencing was peripheral blood. These receptors came from a woman aged 25 to 45 who had recovered from COVID-19.

The rearrangement joins TRBV19 to TRBJ1-1; tentatively, D is TRBD1 (5 bases). Trimming stripped 7 bases from V and 0 bases from J, with 12 bases between. CDR1 and CDR2 from the germline V gene are LNHDA and SQIVND (reference sequence). This CDR3 has 14 residues. For the CDR3, the DNA is TGTGCCAGTACCACACAGGTGTTGAACACTGAAGCTTTCTTT. Translation: CASTTQVLNTEAFF.

The chain couples TRBV9 to TRBJ1-2; no definite D call. The CDR3 length is 20 residues. The germline V gene has CDR1 SGDLS and CDR2 YYNGEE. The germline V and J ends were trimmed by 4 bases and 0 bases, with 28 bases remaining between them. Here the CDR3 reads CASSFTNDRAWAPANYGYTF. The CDR3 coding sequence is TGTGCCAGCAGCTTCACAAATGATAGAGCTTGGGCACCGGCTAACTATGGCTACACCTTC.

This chain joins TRBV7-2 and TRBJ2-1; 9 bases are a match to TRBD2. CDR3 length: 16 amino acids. The germline V gene encodes CDR1 SGHTA and CDR2 FQGNSA. The ends lost 5 bases at V and 10 bases at J; junction bases unmatched: 15. In DNA form, the CDR3 reads TGTGCCAGCAGCCAAAAGAGCGGGGGGCCCATAAGGGAGCAGTTCTTC. Protein: CASSQKSGGPIREQFF.

The V call is TRBV10-3, the J call TRBJ1-6; D might be TRBD1 (6 bases). The CDR3 runs to 13 residues. Germline CDR1 is ENHRY and CDR2 is SYGVKD. V lost 10 bases and J lost 6, with 13 bases in between. CDR3 amino acids: CASTGQPNSPLHF. CDR3 sequence (DNA): TGTGCCAGCACCGGACAGCCTAATTCACCCCTCCACTTT.

The chain uses TRBV2 and TRBJ2-7, with D possibly TRBD2 on 6 matching bases. The CDR3 runs 13 residues. V gave up 7 bases and J gave up 4 bases, with 14 bases separating them. CDR1 is SNHLY, CDR2 FYNNEI, per germline. For the CDR3, the DNA is TGTGCCAGCACAAACCTTGGGGGGTACGAGCAGTACTTC. It codes for CASTNLGGYEQYF.

This chain links TRBV28 with TRBJ2-5; 14 nucleotides align to TRBD2. The V segment lost 5 bases and the J segment 5 bases; nucleotides outside the gene matches: 7. Per germline, CDR1 MDHEN and CDR2 SYDVKM. The length of the CDR3 is 16 residues. The CDR3 region is CASSRLAGGLRETQYF. DNA of the CDR3: TGTGCCAGCAGTCGACTAGCGGGGGGGCTTCGGGAGACCCAGTACTTC.

The V and J genes are TRBV6-2 or TRBV6-3 and TRBJ1-3, with a possible D match to TRBD1 (6 bases). Trimming took off 6 bases at V and 0 bases at J, with 18 bases between the two ends. The CDR3 spans 17 residues. Germline V lookup: CDR1 MNHEY, CDR2 SVGEGT. In DNA form, the CDR3 reads TGTGCCAGCAGCGCCTCCCCGGGACAATTCTCTGGAAACACCATATATTTT. Translation: CASSASPGQFSGNTIYF.

This chain links TRBV5-1 with TRBJ1-2; D is unresolved. V was cut by 1 base and J by 8 bases, with 15 bases left in between. The CDR3 consists of 14 residues. Germline CDR1 reads SGHRS; CDR2 reads YFSETQ. The CDR3 loop reads CASSLPGVSEGYTF. CDR3 nucleotides: TGCGCCAGCAGCTTGCCAGGCGTAAGTGAAGGCTACACCTTC.

The rearrangement joins TRBV4-3 to TRBJ2-3; 8 positions match TRBD2. The length of the CDR3 is 16 residues. CDR1 is LGHNA and CDR2 is YSLEER in the germline V gene. V lost 2 bases and J lost 2; bases outside the gene matches: 6. CDR3 coding DNA: TGCGCCAGCAGCCAAAGCGGGGGAGTCCTCACAGATACGCAGTATTTT. It translates to CASSQSGGVLTDTQYF.

The genes are TRBV7-9 and TRBJ2-2, with D perhaps TRBD1 (6 bases). Germline loops: CDR1 SEHNR, CDR2 FQNEAQ (reference sequence). Trimming pared 5 bases from V and 5 bases from J, leaving 12 bases between. There are 14 residues in the CDR3. The DNA of the CDR3 is TGTGCCAGCAGCGGCCCACAGGGAACCGGGGAGCTGTTTTTT. It encodes CASSGPQGTGELFF.

This clone was seen a few times. In nucleotides, the CDR3 is TGCGCCAGCAGCTTGGACTACCCGAGCTCCTACAATGAGCAGTTCTTC. It yields the protein CASSLDYPSSYNEQFF. V gene TRBV5-1 combines with J gene TRBJ2-1; no clear D gene. CDR1 is SGHRS, CDR2 YFSETQ, per germline. The CDR3 is 16 amino acids. V was clipped by 0 bases and J by 0 bases, with 10 bases between them.

The chain has TRBV20-1 and TRBJ1-1, with D hard to call. Between the trimmed V and J ends, which lost 3 bases and 0 bases, there was a span of 8 bases. This CDR3 contains 13 residues. CDR1 and CDR2 from the germline V gene are DFQATT and SNEGSKA (reference sequence). For the CDR3, the DNA is TGCAGTGCTAGTGAACAGTTGAACACTGAAGCTTTCTTT. It is translated as CSASEQLNTEAFF.

The chain recombines TRBV4-1 with TRBJ2-7, with D hard to call. Germline V gene sequence: CDR1 MGHRA, CDR2 YSYEKL. Between the trimmed V and J ends, which lost 0 bases and 1 base, there was a span of 10 bases. This CDR3 spans 15 amino acids. CDR3 DNA sequence: TGCGCCAGCAGCCAAGAACAGACCGAATCCTACGAGCAGTACTTC. Translating it yields CASSQEQTESYEQYF.

This clone was detected once. The chain has TRBV27 and TRBJ2-1, with D perhaps matching TRBD1 (6 bases). From germline, CDR1 is MNHEY and CDR2 SMNVEV (reference sequence). The CDR3 consists of 11 residues. The ends were cut back, 6 bases at V and 15 bases at J, with 15 bases in the middle. CDR3 in DNA: TGTGCCAGCAGCCTGAGGGGGTATCGGTTCTTC. Residues: CASSLRGYRFF.

This clone showed up just once. The rearrangement links TRBV5-1 to TRBJ2-3, with 8 bases fitting TRBD2. The trim removed 5 bases at V and 0 bases at J, leaving 5 bases unmatched. CDR3 length: 15 amino acids. Germline V gene sequence: CDR1 SGHRS, CDR2 YFSETQ. Here the CDR3 reads CASSASGPSTDTQYF. CDR3 sequence (DNA): TGCGCCAGCAGTGCTAGCGGGCCTAGCACAGATACGCAGTATTTT.

This clone appeared once. The chain joins TRBV19 to TRBJ1-6; D gene uncertain. Trimming pared 5 bases from V and 6 bases from J, leaving 11 bases between. The CDR3 loop spans 14 amino acids. Germline V gene lookup returns CDR1 LNHDA and CDR2 SQIVND (reference sequence). CDR3 amino acids: CASSSTGFNSPLHF. The DNA of the CDR3 is TGTGCCAGTAGTTCCACCGGGTTTAATTCACCCCTCCACTTT.

The rearrangement joins TRBV19 to TRBJ1-4, with D hard to call. The CDR3 totals 15 residues. Germline V gives CDR1 LNHDA, CDR2 SQIVND (reference sequence). V was shortened by 3 bases and J by 0 bases, with 8 bases between the two germline ends. The CDR3 here is CASSMVAATNEKLFF. The CDR3 bases are TGTGCCAGTAGTATGGTCGCAGCAACTAATGAAAAACTGTTTTTT.

About this clone itself: Different DNA sequences within this sample yield the same CDR3. The CDR3: CASSVTGANYEQYF. CDR3 bases: TGTGCCAGCAGCGTCACAGGGGCTAACTACGAGCAGTACTTC. V and J are TRBV9 and TRBJ2-7; 7 nucleotides line up with TRBD1. With V trimmed by 2 bases and J by 3 bases, 5 bases remained unmatched. CDR1 is SGDLS, CDR2 YYNGEE, per germline. This CDR3 spans 14 amino acids.

V usage is TRBV5-4 and J usage is TRBJ2-2; the match to TRBD2 covers 7 bases. Germline CDR1 SGHNT, CDR2 YYREEE (reference sequence). V was pared by 4 bases and J by 3 bases, with 9 bases of the junction left unmatched. The CDR3 runs to 16 residues. This CDR3 reads CASSLKGRVDTGELFF. The CDR3 DNA follows: TGTGCCAGCAGCCTAAAAGGGAGGGTTGACACCGGGGAGCTGTTTTTT.

The chain couples TRBV4-1 to TRBJ1-2, with D possibly TRBD1 on 6 matching bases. CDR1 and CDR2 from the germline V gene are MGHRA and YSYEKL. CDR3 length: 16 residues. V was shortened by 0 bases and J by 4 bases, with 15 bases between the two germline ends. This chain's CDR3 is CASSQDPGGRSYGYTF. The CDR3 coding sequence is TGCGCCAGCAGCCAAGATCCGGGGGGCCGCAGCTATGGCTACACCTTC.

The chain recombines TRBV19 with TRBJ1-5, with D tentatively TRBD1 (6 bases). The CDR3 sequence is 15 residues long. The ends were cut back, 6 bases at V and 0 bases at J, with 12 bases in the middle. Germline V gives CDR1 LNHDA, CDR2 SQIVND (reference sequence). DNA of the CDR3: TGTGCCAGTAGCGGGACACCCTATAGCAATCAGCCCCAGCATTTT. Protein sequence: CASSGTPYSNQPQHF.

The genes are TRBV28 and TRBJ2-7; no clear D gene. There are 14 residues in the CDR3. Germline CDR1 reads MDHEN; CDR2 reads SYDVKM. V was pared by 5 bases and J by 2 bases, with 13 bases between. CDR3 nucleotide sequence: TGTGCCAGCAGTCCTAGTGGCGGAACCTACGAGCAGTACTTC. This sequence encodes CASSPSGGTYEQYF.